The rows below give T cell receptor beta chains drawn from one sample of a study of Tregs in tolerant kidney transplant recipients. The data were produced by immunoSEQ multiplex PCR, yet TCRdb's version contains in-frame clones alone and is incomplete. Of under 100,000 clones in the sample, roughly 92% were seen once. The sequenced sample consisted of CD8+ T cells from blood. The receptors were gathered from a human donor in good health. CDR3s include the opening cysteine and the closing phenylalanine or tryptophan. The order of the fields is J gene, D gene, clone size, V gene, CDR3 protein, CDR3 DNA. The D gene is left open where the match is weak. Clone sizes are given selectively: once, few, many, or a class where the clone is expanded.

>TRBJ1-2|NA|few|TRBV27
CASSPGHTNYGYTF
TGTGCCAGCTCCCCGGGACACACTAACTATGGCTACACCTTC
>TRBJ1-6|NA|NA|TRBV19
CASREPENSPLHF
TGTGCCAGCAGGGAGCCTGAGAATTCACCCCTCCACTTT
>TRBJ2-3|TRBD2|NA|TRBV27
CASSLHAGLAGGSTDTQYF
TGTGCCAGCAGTTTACACGCCGGACTAGCGGGAGGTAGCACAGATACGCAGTATTTT
>TRBJ2-1|NA|NA|TRBV4-1
CASSQAKFTVNLDEQFF
TGCGCCAGCAGCCAAGCTAAGTTTACGGTGAATTTGGATGAGCAGTTCTTC
>TRBJ1-1|NA|NA|TRBV29-1
CSGRELVNTEAFF
TGCAGCGGCCGCGAACTGGTGAACACTGAAGCTTTCTTT
>TRBJ2-1|NA|NA|TRBV14
CASSQQDESSYNEQFF
TGTGCCAGCAGCCAGCAAGACGAGAGCTCCTACAATGAGCAGTTCTTC
>TRBJ1-3|NA|NA|TRBV6-5
CASSPQALSGNTIYF
TGTGCCAGCAGTCCACAGGCGCTCTCTGGAAACACCATATATTTT
>TRBJ1-3|NA|NA|TRBV5-4
CASSYSGGNTIYF
TGTGCCAGCAGCTACTCAGGGGGAAACACCATATATTTT
>TRBJ1-1|NA|NA|TRBV18
CASSPPRTGPQTEAFF
TGTGCCAGCTCACCACCCCGAACAGGGCCGCAAACTGAAGCTTTCTTT
>TRBJ1-2|NA|once|TRBV27
CASSLWGGAANYGYTF
TGTGCCAGCAGTTTATGGGGCGGGGCCGCTAACTATGGCTACACCTTC
>TRBJ2-2|NA|NA|TRBV6-1
CASSWAWGELFF
TGTGCCAGCAGTTGGGCCTGGGGGGAGCTGTTTTTT
>TRBJ2-7|NA|NA|TRBV21-1
CASSKVSGGLLYEQYF
TGTGCCAGCAGCAAAGTTTCAGGGGGGCTTTTATACGAGCAGTACTTC
>TRBJ1-1|NA|NA|TRBV19
CASSPLGGGNTEAFF
TGTGCCAGTAGTCCCCTCGGGGGGGGGAACACTGAAGCTTTCTTT
>TRBJ1-3|NA|NA|TRBV13
CASSSGVSGNTIYF
TGTGCCAGCAGCTCAGGGGTTTCCGGAAACACCATATATTTT
>TRBJ2-1|TRBD2|NA|TRBV30
CACSVLAGDSYNEQFF
TGTGCCTGTTCTGTACTAGCGGGGGATTCCTACAATGAGCAGTTCTTC
>TRBJ2-1|NA|NA|TRBV4-1
CASSQGGLYYNEQFF
TGCGCCAGCAGCCAAGGGGGACTTTACTACAATGAGCAGTTCTTC
>TRBJ2-6|NA|NA|TRBV9
CASSEWDSSSGANVLTF
NA
>TRBJ1-1|NA|NA|TRBV5-1
CASSLDRSGTEAFF
TGCGCCAGCAGCTTGGACCGGTCGGGGACTGAAGCTTTCTTT
>TRBJ1-1|NA|NA|TRBV27
CASSFSSWSGGTEAFF
TGTGCCAGCAGTTTTTCCTCATGGTCTGGGGGCACTGAAGCTTTCTTT
>TRBJ2-7|TRBD2|NA|TRBV4-2
CASSPRTSGRSSYEQYF
TGTGCCAGCAGCCCGAGGACTAGCGGGCGTTCCTCCTACGAGCAGTACTTC
>TRBJ1-3|NA|once|TRBV6-5
CASSPWPSSGNTIYF
TGTGCCAGCAGCCCCTGGCCAAGCTCTGGAAACACCATATATTTT
>TRBJ2-2|TRBD2|NA|TRBV7-8
CASSLELAGGTGELFF
TGTGCCAGCAGCTTAGAACTAGCGGGGGGGACCGGGGAGCTGTTTTTT
>TRBJ2-5|NA|NA|TRBV25-1
CASSAAGFGETQYF
TGTGCCAGCAGTGCCGCGGGATTTGGGGAGACCCAGTACTTC
>TRBJ2-1|TRBD2|NA|TRBV7-9
CASSPTSRGSYNEQFF
TGTGCCAGCAGCCCCACTTCGCGGGGGAGCTACAATGAGCAGTTCTTC
>TRBJ2-7|TRBD2|NA|TRBV7-6
CASSLERGFSSYEQYF
TGTGCCAGCAGCTTAGAGCGGGGGTTTAGCTCCTACGAGCAGTACTTC
>TRBJ2-3|TRBD2|NA|TRBV7-6
CASSLNRLAGTDTQYF
TGTGCCAGCAGCTTAAATAGACTAGCAGGGACAGATACGCAGTATTTT
>TRBJ2-5|TRBD1|NA|TRBV14
CASSQYHRDSQETQYF
TGTGCCAGCAGCCAGTACCATAGGGACAGTCAAGAGACCCAGTACTTC
>TRBJ2-1|NA|NA|TRBV27
CASSLRGSSYNEQFF
TGTGCCAGCAGTTTACGGGGGAGCTCCTACAATGAGCAGTTCTTC
>TRBJ2-7|NA|NA|TRBV4-1
CASSRGDAYEQYF
TGCGCCAGCAGCCGCGGAGACGCCTACGAGCAGTACTTC
>TRBJ1-2|NA|NA|TRBV7-9
CASSSHPTVGYTF
TGTGCCAGCAGCAGCCACCCGACGGTAGGCTACACCTTC
>TRBJ1-5|NA|NA|TRBV7-2
CASSLALGPNQPQHF
TGTGCCAGCAGCTTAGCCCTGGGCCCTAATCAGCCCCAGCATTTT
>TRBJ2-3|NA|NA|TRBV2
CARDSFSTDTQYF
TGTGCCAGGGACAGCTTTAGCACAGATACGCAGTATTTT
>TRBJ2-1|TRBD1|NA|TRBV9
CASSVDRGWDNEQFF
TGTGCCAGCAGCGTCGACAGGGGTTGGGACAATGAGCAGTTCTTC
>TRBJ1-2|NA|NA|TRBV4-1
CASSPGHTRSGYTF
TGCGCCAGCAGCCCAGGACACACGCGTTCTGGCTACACCTTC
>TRBJ2-5|NA|NA|TRBV6-1
CASSLSGFQETQYF
TGTGCCAGCAGTCTAAGCGGATTCCAAGAGACCCAGTACTTC
>TRBJ2-7|TRBD1|NA|TRBV5-1
CASSLYPRDRGIEQYF
TGCGCCAGCAGCTTGTATCCCCGGGACAGGGGTATCGAGCAGTACTTC
>TRBJ2-3|TRBD2|NA|TRBV2
CASSVGGAWDTQYF
TGTGCCAGCAGTGTCGGGGGGGCATGGGATACGCAGTATTTT
>TRBJ2-1|NA|NA|TRBV7-3
CASSPKYRVFFNEQFF
TGTGCCAGCAGCCCAAAGTACAGGGTGTTCTTCAATGAGCAGTTCTTC
>TRBJ2-2|TRBD1|NA|TRBV5-5
CASSLRDRFISGELFF
TGTGCCAGCAGCTTGCGGGACAGGTTTATTTCCGGGGAGCTGTTTTTT
>TRBJ2-7|TRBD1|NA|TRBV19
CASSKDREGVGGEQYF
TGTGCCAGTAGTAAGGACAGGGAAGGGGTTGGAGGGGAGCAGTACTTC
>TRBJ2-7|NA|NA|TRBV14
CASSQGSSYEQYF
TGTGCCAGCAGCCAGGGTTCGTCCTACGAGCAGTACTTC
>TRBJ2-7|TRBD2|NA|TRBV9
CASSVAGTSGERQYF
TGTGCCAGCAGCGTAGCTGGCACTAGCGGGGAACGGCAGTACTTC
>TRBJ2-7|TRBD1|once|TRBV5-6
CASSPNLQGDSYEQYF
TGTGCCAGCAGCCCGAATCTACAGGGGGACTCCTACGAGCAGTACTTC
>TRBJ2-7|TRBD2|NA|TRBV5-5
CASSLSLAGGSYEQYF
TGTGCCAGCAGCTTGTCACTAGCGGGAGGCTCCTACGAGCAGTACTTC
>TRBJ2-1|TRBD2|NA|TRBV6-5
CASRWTAGAYNEQFF
TGTGCCAGCCGATGGACTGCGGGGGCCTACAATGAGCAGTTCTTC
>TRBJ2-7|NA|NA|TRBV5-1
CASSFWGHEQYF
TGCGCCAGCAGCTTTTGGGGGCACGAGCAGTACTTC
>TRBJ2-7|NA|NA|TRBV7-9
CASEDLVGSPYEQYF
TGTGCCAGCGAGGACCTAGTCGGGAGTCCCTACGAGCAGTACTTC
>TRBJ2-3|NA|NA|TRBV7-9
CASSSSTDTQYF
TGTGCCAGCAGCTCTTCGACAGATACGCAGTATTTT
>TRBJ2-7|NA|NA|TRBV30
CAWSDGYEQYF
TGTGCCTGGAGTGATGGATACGAGCAGTACTTC
>TRBJ1-1|NA|NA|TRBV15
CATSRDKNTEAFF
TGTGCCACCAGCAGAGACAAGAACACTGAAGCTTTCTTT
>TRBJ2-7|NA|NA|TRBV6-1
CASSLGYEQYF
TGTGCCAGCAGTTTAGGTTACGAGCAGTACTTC
>TRBJ2-1|NA|NA|TRBV25-1
CASSEWLESRDEQFF
TGTGCCAGCAGTGAGTGGTTAGAGTCTCGGGATGAGCAGTTCTTC
>TRBJ2-7|TRBD1|NA|TRBV4-2
CASSQVGTGPYEQYF
TGTGCCAGCAGCCAAGTGGGGACAGGGCCCTACGAGCAGTACTTC
>TRBJ2-1|NA|NA|TRBV27
CASSLGSQGYNEQFF
TGTGCCAGCAGTTTGGGGAGTCAGGGATACAATGAGCAGTTCTTC